This T cell receptor beta chain was retrieved from a study of OX40 agonist ivuxolimab in advanced cancers. On the study more broadly: Intravenous ivuxolimab at 0.01 to 10 mg/kg was given to patients every 2 weeks. Three patients, one with hepatocellular carcinoma and two with cutaneous melanoma, responded partially. Broader study findings: Averaging showed that CD8+ T cells had more expanded clones than CD4+ did.

Worth noting for this clone: What it recognizes is unknown.

V lost 2 bases and J lost 0, with 8 bases in between. Germline V lookup: CDR1 SGHVS, CDR2 FNYEAQ. The CDR3 consists of 16 residues. The table came from immunoSEQ multiplex PCR; TCRdb's copy has only in-frame clones and leaves some out. The sample comprises 74,000 or so clones, 89% of which are singletons, and 10% rests with the top ten. The sequence derives from an adult with an advanced solid tumor such as melanoma, head and neck, liver or kidney cancer. This sequence joins TRBV7-6 and TRBJ1-6, with a weak D call TRBD1 (6 bases). Sequences were derived from CD4+ or CD8+ T cells sorted from blood, sampled in a trial of the OX40 agonist ivuxolimab. The DNA of the CDR3 is TGTGCCAGCAGCTTACAGGGGAGCTCCTATAATTCACCCCTCCACTTT. Amino acid sequence: CASSLQGSSYNSPLHF.